Below, 24 T cell receptor beta chains from the same sample are listed, as sequenced in a study of T cells in narcolepsy (dated by TCRdb to the late 2010s). Libraries came from the immunoSEQ multiplex PCR assay. Imported from immuneACCESS, the table was reduced by TCRdb to in-frame sequences with V and J called. These copies leave out some clones; in studies compared against another copy, an unresolved V gene accounts for under half, and the cause of the remainder is not known. In this sample the table shows just under 1,500 clones, about 40% of which occur a single time. Under 20% of the sample lies in the top ten. These receptors lack a known antigen. What was sequenced was cultured CD8+ T cells from cerebrospinal fluid. Receptors were obtained from a human donor with narcolepsy.

This clone was counted a few times. V is TRBV2 and J is TRBJ2-3, with a possible D match to TRBD2 (6 bases). Trimming left V 2 bases short and J 1 base short, with 10 bases between. The CDR3 contains 15 residues. Germline V lookup: CDR1 SNHLY, CDR2 FYNNEI. The CDR3 nucleotides read TGTGCCAGCAGTGAACAGTGGGGGGGCACAGATACGCAGTATTTT. Its translation is CASSEQWGGTDTQYF.

The chain is built from TRBV9 and TRBJ2-2; TRBD2 matches 8 bases. The CDR3 loop spans 17 amino acids. Germline CDR1 is SGDLS and CDR2 is YYNGEE. The V and J ends lost 2 bases and 7 bases, in that order; junction bases with no gene match: 13. CDR3 region: CASSVTSAGEIGGELFF. In DNA, the CDR3 is TGTGCCAGCAGCGTCACGTCAGCGGGGGAGATTGGCGGGGAGCTGTTTTTT.

V is TRBV7-2 and J is TRBJ1-2; 7 positions agree with TRBD1. The CDR3 is 15 amino acids. The V gene end was trimmed by 1 base and the J gene end by 8 bases; junction bases not matched to a gene: 10. Looked up from germline, CDR1 is SGHTA and CDR2 is FQGNSA. This chain's CDR3 is CASSLDRGLRGGYTF. CDR3 coding DNA: TGTGCCAGCAGCTTAGATAGGGGGCTTCGAGGGGGCTACACCTTC.

The chain is built from TRBV7-2 and TRBJ1-2; TRBD1 matches at 10 bases. With 3 bases clipped from V and 5 bases from J, the junction kept 9 bases outside the gene matches. The length of the CDR3 is 16 residues. Germline CDR1 and CDR2: SGHTA and FQGNSA. CDR3 sequence (DNA): TGTGCCAGCAGCTTCGTGACAGGGGGCGGGAATTATGGCTACACCTTC. It specifies CASSFVTGGGNYGYTF.

As regards this clone: One end of the junction does not line up with germline, which may come from a read error. This chain joins TRBV11-2 and TRBJ2-7; D possibly corresponds to TRBD1 (6 bases). The CDR3 has 15 amino acids. Germline CDR1 SGHAT, CDR2 FQNNGV. The CDR3 reads CASSNTGKAPYGQYF. For the CDR3, the DNA is TGTGCCAGCAGCAATACAGGGAAGGCGCCCTACGGGCAGTACTTC.

By sample share, this clone is large (0.1 to 1%). The V and J genes are TRBV6-1 and TRBJ1-1; D not certain. V was clipped by 2 bases and J by 10 bases, with 8 bases between them. Germline V gene sequence: CDR1 MNHNS, CDR2 SASEGT. The CDR3 extends over 11 amino acids. The DNA of the CDR3 is TGTGCCAGCAGTGAAAATTGGGTAGCTTTCTTT. Its translation: CASSENWVAFF.

The chain is built from TRBV14 and TRBJ2-7, with 11 bases identical to TRBD1. CDR3 length equals 15 residues. Germline CDR1 SGHDN, CDR2 FVKESK. With 0 bases clipped from V and 4 bases from J, the junction kept 2 bases outside the gene matches. The CDR3 sequence is CASSQDGTGGYEQYF. In nucleotides, the CDR3 is TGTGCCAGCAGCCAAGATGGGACAGGGGGGTACGAGCAGTACTTC.

The CDR3 loop is CASSDMGTVNTIYF. DNA for the CDR3: TGTGCCAGCAGTGACATGGGGACTGTAAACACCATATATTTT. The chain joins TRBV6-1 to TRBJ1-3; weak D call: TRBD1 (5 bases). Germline V gene lookup returns CDR1 MNHNS and CDR2 SASEGT. The ends were cut back, 3 bases at V and 6 bases at J, with 12 bases in the middle. This CDR3 contains 14 residues.

J is TRBJ1-6 and V is TRBV27; 10 bases agree with TRBD1. The V segment lost 3 bases and the J segment 7 bases; nucleotides outside the gene matches: 6. The CDR3 length is 16 residues. Looked up from germline, CDR1 is MNHEY and CDR2 is SMNVEV (reference sequence). CDR3 loop: CASSLRQGARNSPLHF. CDR3 DNA: TGTGCCAGCAGTTTGAGACAGGGGGCGAGGAATTCACCCCTCCACTTT.

This clone was observed a few times. This may be a read error, as it is one base from a much larger clone. This specimen includes other DNA sequences encoding the same CDR3. V usage is TRBV4-1 and J usage is TRBJ1-2; the D is unclear. The V end lost 2 bases, the J end lost 4 bases, and 11 bases lay between the germline ends. This CDR3 has 14 amino acids. Germline lookup yields CDR1 MGHRA and CDR2 YSYEKL. The CDR3 nucleotides read TGCGCCAGCAGCCAAAGTCCCGGGAGCTATGGCTACACCTTC. It specifies CASSQSPGSYGYTF.

Sample share makes this clone hyperexpanded. Other nucleotide sequences in the sample specify the same CDR3. This rearrangement joins TRBV28 to TRBJ1-5; 7 bases map to TRBD1. Germline V gene data show CDR1 as MDHEN and CDR2 as SYDVKM. This CDR3 contains 15 residues. The V and J ends lost 3 bases and 2 bases, in that order; junction bases with no gene match: 4. The DNA for the CDR3 is TGTGCCAGCAGTTTGGCTCAGGGGGGCAATCAGCCCCAGCATTTT. This encodes CASSLAQGGNQPQHF.

Regarding this clone: One base away lies a much larger clone, so this may be a sequencing read error. The chain combines TRBV4-1 with TRBJ1-2; TRBD1 might be the D (5 bases). Germline V gives CDR1 MGHRA, CDR2 YSYEKL. The CDR3 is 12 amino acids. The CDR3 nucleotides read TGCGCCCGCAGCCCGGGGGGAGGGGGCTACACCTTC. This sequence encodes CARSPGGGGYTF.

This chain links TRBV6-1 with TRBJ2-7; 7 nucleotides agree with TRBD1. V trimming: 7 bases; J trimming: 3 bases; junction bases outside the gene matches: 6. This CDR3 is 13 amino acids long. Germline loops: CDR1 MNHNS, CDR2 SASEGT. Written as DNA, the CDR3 is TGTGCCAGCATCACAGGGGTACACTACGAGCAGTACTTC. This gives the protein CASITGVHYEQYF.

The V gene is TRBV6-5, the J gene TRBJ1-5; D may be TRBD1 (6 bases). The CDR3 is 14 amino acids. Between the trimmed V and J ends, which lost 6 bases and 2 bases, there was a span of 11 bases. From germline, CDR1 is MNHEY and CDR2 SVGAGI. The CDR3: CASRKQGGNQPQHF. The CDR3 region has the DNA TGTGCCAGCAGAAAACAGGGTGGCAATCAGCCCCAGCATTTT.

The chain joins TRBV11-2 to TRBJ1-2; unclear D gene. CDR1 and CDR2 (germline): SGHAT, FQNNGV. This CDR3 is 15 amino acids long. V shed 3 bases and J shed 6 bases, with 17 bases lying between them. For the CDR3, the DNA is TGTGCCAGCAGCTTGGATGGTGGGTACGGAGATGGCTACACCTTC. As protein: CASSLDGGYGDGYTF.

The genes are TRBV16 and TRBJ1-3; 7 bases fit TRBD1. This CDR3 spans 14 amino acids. V lost 2 bases and J lost 6; bases outside the gene matches: 4. Germline assignment: CDR1 KGHSY and CDR2 FQNENV. The CDR3 region is CASSQRTGANTIYF. The CDR3 region has the DNA TGTGCCAGCAGCCAACGCACAGGGGCAAACACCATATATTTT.

By share, this clone counts as medium-sized. This chain uses TRBV7-3 with TRBJ2-3, with D tentatively TRBD1 (5 bases). Germline CDR1 is SGHTA and CDR2 is FQGTGA. V gave up 4 bases and J gave up 1 base, with 9 bases separating them. This CDR3 has 14 residues. Here the CDR3 reads CASSSLGGTDTQYF. DNA for the CDR3: TGTGCCAGCAGCTCCCTAGGGGGCACAGATACGCAGTATTTT.

This clone was seen more than once but under ten times. An end of the junction does not agree with germline; a read error may underlie this. The genes are TRBV11-1 and TRBJ1-3; D unclear. The CDR3 sequence is 13 residues long. The germline CDR1 and CDR2 sequences are SGHAT and FQDESV (reference sequence). The CDR3 DNA follows: TGTGCCAGCAGCTTCCTCAGTGGAGACACCATATATTTT. Protein product: CASSFLSGDTIYF.

The DNA for the CDR3 is TGTGCCAGCAGCACAACAGGTTACGAGCAGTACTTC. It yields the protein CASSTTGYEQYF. The chain links TRBV5-4 to TRBJ2-7, with a weak D call TRBD1 (5 bases). CDR3 size: 12 residues. The V gene lost 4 bases and the J gene lost 4 bases, with 9 bases spanning the gap. Per the germline V gene, CDR1 is SGHNT and CDR2 is YYREEE (reference sequence).

This clone was seen a few times. Compared with germline, one end of the junction differs, possibly owing to a read error. The sample holds other DNA sequences that translate to the same CDR3. The V gene is TRBV4-1, the J gene TRBJ2-7, with 8 bases matching TRBD2. Germline-derived CDR1 and CDR2 are MGHRA and YSYEKL. The CDR3 loop spans 15 amino acids. The CDR3 DNA is TGTGCCAGCAGCCAAGCGGGAGCGGGAGTCCACGAGCAGTACTTC. Its translation is CASSQAGAGVHEQYF.

This clone was recorded once. CDR3 region: CASRAPQGHTEAFF. The CDR3 DNA follows: TGTGCCAGCAGGGCGCCTCAGGGACACACTGAAGCTTTCTTT. This chain uses TRBV7-4 with TRBJ1-1; tentative D call: TRBD1 (5 bases). With 6 bases removed from V and 3 bases from J, the gap between germline ends came to 14 bases. CDR1 is SGHVT and CDR2 is SQSDAQ in the germline V gene. This CDR3 contains 14 residues.

This clone was recorded a few times. At one of its ends the junction is not consistent with the germline gene, which may arise from a read error. This sequence joins TRBV11-3 and TRBJ1-3; D call uncertain. The CDR3 is 13 residues long. The V gene's germline CDR1 is SGHNT and CDR2 YENEEA. In nucleotides, the CDR3 is TGTGCCAGCAGCTTCCTCAGTGGAGACACCATATATTTT. Residues: CASSFLSGDTIYF.

This clone occurred a few times. A junction boundary mismatches the germline segment, possibly from a read error. V gene TRBV6-1 combines with J gene TRBJ2-7; tentative D call: TRBD1 (6 bases). CDR3 length: 17 amino acids. Germline V gene sequence: CDR1 MNHNS, CDR2 SASEGT. CDR3 nucleotides: TGTGCCATCAGTGGGGGAGCGCGGCAGGGGACCTCCTACGAGCAGTACTTC. This encodes CAISGGARQGTSYEQYF.

Only a few counts were recorded for this clone. The chain combines TRBV6-5 with TRBJ1-1; D remains unclear. This CDR3 has 13 residues. The V gene lost 1 base and the J gene lost 6 bases, with 9 bases spanning the gap. Germline V CDR1 and CDR2: MNHEY, SVGAGI. DNA for the CDR3: TGTGCCAGCAGTTACTTGCCGGGGTCTGAAGCTTTCTTT. It is translated as CASSYLPGSEAFF.